This T cell receptor beta chain is drawn from a study of T cell responses to AZD1222 COVID-19 vaccine. General study findings and limits: After the peak T cell response, and only then, were repertoires sampled. Most donors were white British and more were female, and clonal diversity was possibly underestimated. Recipients of AZD1222 seropositive at baseline numbered only five or six.

Here immunoSEQ multiplex PCR was the method, and the copy in TCRdb shows in-frame clones only, minus some. The sample lists under 300,000 clones, more than 80% seen once, with less than 0.6% in the top ten. CDR1 and CDR2 (germline): MDHEN, SYDVKM. The CDR3 runs to 14 residues. Trimming cost V 7 bases and J 6 bases, with 15 bases left between them. Note on this clone: Its target is not known.

This clonotype was sampled from an adult in good health. This chain connects TRBV28 to TRBJ2-2, with D possibly called TRBD1 or TRBD2 (5 bases each). Sample: peripheral blood, taken on day 0 of AZD1222 vaccination. CDR3 nucleotide sequence: TGTGCCAGCAACGCGAGGGGCGCGGCCGGGGAGCTGTTTTTT. It yields the protein CASNARGAAGELFF.